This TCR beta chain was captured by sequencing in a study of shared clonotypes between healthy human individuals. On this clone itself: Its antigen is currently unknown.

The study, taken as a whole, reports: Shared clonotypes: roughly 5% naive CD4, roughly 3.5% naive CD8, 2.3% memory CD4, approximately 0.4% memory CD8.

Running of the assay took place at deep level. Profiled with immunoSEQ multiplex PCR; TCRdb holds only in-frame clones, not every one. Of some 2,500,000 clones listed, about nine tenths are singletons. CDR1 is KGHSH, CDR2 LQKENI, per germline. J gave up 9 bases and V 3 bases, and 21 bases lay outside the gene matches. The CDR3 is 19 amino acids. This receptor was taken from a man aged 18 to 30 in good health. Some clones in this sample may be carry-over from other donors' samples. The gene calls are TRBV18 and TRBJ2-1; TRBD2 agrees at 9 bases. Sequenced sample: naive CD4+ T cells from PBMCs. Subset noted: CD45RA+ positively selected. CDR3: CASSPTFGRGLAAIAEQFF. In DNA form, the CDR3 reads TGTGCCAGCTCACCGACTTTCGGTAGGGGACTAGCTGCGATTGCTGAGCAGTTCTTC. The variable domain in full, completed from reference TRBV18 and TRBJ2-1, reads NAGVMQNPRHLVRRRGQEARLRCSPMKGHSHVYWYRQLPEEGLKFMVYLQKENIIDESGMPKERFSAEFPKEGPSILRIQQVVRGDSAAYFCASSPTFGRGLAAIAEQFFGPGTRLTVL.